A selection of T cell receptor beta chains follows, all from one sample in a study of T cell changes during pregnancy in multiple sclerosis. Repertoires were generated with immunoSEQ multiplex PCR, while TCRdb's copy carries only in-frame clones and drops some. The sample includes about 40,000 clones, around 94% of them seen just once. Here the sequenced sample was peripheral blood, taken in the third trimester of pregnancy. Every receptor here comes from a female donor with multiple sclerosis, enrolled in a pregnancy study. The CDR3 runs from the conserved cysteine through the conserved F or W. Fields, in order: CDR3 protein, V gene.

CDR3: CASSLDPGGSYGYTF
V: TRBV11-2

CDR3: CASSHLDNEQFF
V: TRBV4-1

CDR3: CAISELGDFAEAFF
V: TRBV10-3

CDR3: CASSPSGHISGNTIYF
V: TRBV18

CDR3: CASTHSGLAGVGDTQYF
V: TRBV28

CDR3: CASSGQVGSTDTQYF
V: TRBV9

CDR3: CASSEYYPQGLNQPQHF
V: TRBV25-1

CDR3: CASSEPPGREPAPQHF
V: TRBV10-1

CDR3: CASSRTGVYEQYF
V: TRBV5-1

CDR3: CASSEIAGGLGELFF
V: TRBV2

CDR3: CASSLDGGASKTQYF
V: TRBV5-6

CDR3: CASSDRRQSYEQYF
V: TRBV18

CDR3: CASSSDRGHDYTF
V: TRBV7-8

CDR3: CSVLAGASEQYF
V: TRBV29-1

CDR3: CASSPRLAGEYEQYF
V: TRBV9

CDR3: CASSLRTSGGQETQYF
V: TRBV7-9

CDR3: CAITEGGGDTEAFF
V: TRBV10-3

CDR3: CASSNRGTEAFF
V: TRBV19

CDR3: CASSAGTGEYEQYF
V: TRBV2

CDR3: CASSQVTSSFEQFF
V: TRBV4-1

CDR3: CASTMGGRFAGQETQYF
V: TRBV19

CDR3: CASGRGGAEGYTF
V: TRBV6-5

CDR3: CASSLRGNYGYTF
V: TRBV11-2

CDR3: CASSPETGYGYTF
V: TRBV5-1

CDR3: CASSVPGGTYEQYF
V: TRBV19

CDR3: CASSVGLAGGNRETQYF
V: TRBV9

CDR3: CASSVDPSGIGTDTQYF
V: TRBV9

CDR3: CASSLRIAGGGEQFF
V: TRBV7-3

CDR3: CASSIWGDIQYF
V: TRBV19

CDR3: CASSPTGTVNNEQFF
V: TRBV7-2

CDR3: CASSDISGANVLTF
V: TRBV6-1

CDR3: CASNPDRGCGYTF
V: TRBV23-1

CDR3: CASSVNYEQFF
V: TRBV2

CDR3: CASSSTSGRAWEQFF
V: TRBV7-2

CDR3: CASSQEWRGSYNEQFF
V: TRBV4-2

CDR3: CASSLVEAQPQHF
V: TRBV7-2

CDR3: CASSVDPRGRGYNEQFF
V: TRBV9

CDR3: CASSFPGENEQYF
V: TRBV27

CDR3: CASSLGRASGGAYEQYF
V: TRBV5-1

CDR3: CASSPGTGVYEQYF
V: TRBV19

CDR3: CATSVRFLDEQFF
V: TRBV15

CDR3: CASSFGLLNQETQYF
V: TRBV5-1

CDR3: CASSMVTGVNQPQHF
V: TRBV19

CDR3: CASKSLATDTQYF
V: TRBV2

CDR3: CASSLGNLNSPLHF
V: TRBV7-2

CDR3: CASRPPGQGTDYGYTF
V: TRBV2

CDR3: CASSPGTGPNEKLFF
V: TRBV7-2

CDR3: CASSVWGGTEAFF
V: TRBV9

CDR3: CSVDGSSRERSYNEQFF
V: TRBV29-1

CDR3: CASISGREQFF
V: TRBV6-6